The 19 T cell receptor beta chains listed next were all sequenced from one sample in a study of patients and donors after allogeneic stem cell transplantation. TCRdb re-analysed the RT-PCR reads in MiXCR, keeping a single row per CDR3 protein. The table includes approximately 410,000 distinct CDR3 sequences, 16% detected once. Sequencing was done on a sample of blood, either unsorted or a sorted T cell fraction (not recorded which). The source of these receptors is a human donor who was either an allogeneic HSCT recipient or a stem cell or donor lymphocyte infusion donor (not recorded which). It is not recorded whose cells these are; they may come from a transplant donor.

This chain connects TRBV12-3 or TRBV12-4 to TRBJ1-1; possibly TRBD1 for D (6 bases). Trimming removed 4 bases from V and 4 bases from J, with 10 bases in between. This CDR3 is built from 13 residues. CDR3 sequence (DNA): TGTGCCAGCAGTTCGGGGGGGGCCACTGAAGCTTTCTTT. Protein sequence: CASSSGGATEAFF.

This chain connects TRBV5-6 to TRBJ2-7; no reliable D call. There are 14 residues in the CDR3. Per germline, CDR1 SGHDT and CDR2 YYEEEE. V lost 2 bases, J lost 2 bases, and 11 bases lay in between. For the CDR3, the DNA is TGTGCCAGCAGCTTCGGCGGCCTAGCCTACGAGCAGTACTTC. Its translation: CASSFGGLAYEQYF.

The V and J genes are TRBV29-1 and TRBJ2-2, with 7 bases lining up with TRBD1. This CDR3 spans 12 amino acids. Trimming removed 4 bases from V and 6 bases from J; junction bases left unmatched: 2. From germline, CDR1 is SQVTM and CDR2 ANQGSEA. CDR3 residues: CSVGTGAGELFF. CDR3 DNA: TGCAGCGTTGGGACAGGCGCCGGGGAGCTGTTTTTT.

This clonotype has more than one count but fewer than ten. The J gene is TRBJ2-5, the V gene TRBV6-1, with a weak D call TRBD1 (8 bases). CDR3 size: 14 residues. V was trimmed by 7 bases and J by 1 base, leaving 13 bases between them. Germline values: CDR1 MNHNS, CDR2 SASEGT. CDR3 amino acids: CASNHRGGQETQYF. The CDR3 DNA follows: TGTGCCAGCAACCACAGGGGGGGCCAAGAGACCCAGTACTTC.

The J gene is TRBJ2-3, the V gene TRBV11-2; 16 nucleotides line up with TRBD2. The CDR3 is made up of 21 amino acids. V dropped 2 bases and J dropped 0; count of bases not matched to a gene: 11. The germline CDR1 and CDR2 sequences are SGHAT and FQNNGV. DNA of the CDR3: TGTGCCAGCAGCTTACTCCGAACCGGGACTAGCGGGGGGGCTAGCACAGATACGCAGTATTTT. Its translation is CASSLLRTGTSGGASTDTQYF.

The table lists this clonotype with a few counts. The rearrangement joins TRBV27 to TRBJ1-2; 8 bases are a match to TRBD1. Trimming removed 6 bases from V and 8 bases from J; junction bases left unmatched: 11. This CDR3 region has 14 residues. CDR1 is MNHEY and CDR2 is SMNVEV in the germline V gene (reference sequence). The CDR3 here is CASRPGQVLRGYTF. CDR3 in DNA: TGTGCCAGCAGGCCGGGACAGGTCCTTAGAGGCTACACCTTC.

There are many counts of this clonotype. This chain uses TRBV20-1 with TRBJ1-1, with 7 bases fitting TRBD1. V lost 5 bases and J lost 4; bases outside the gene matches: 7. This CDR3 is built from 13 residues. CDR1 and CDR2 from the germline V gene are DFQATT and SNEGSKA (reference sequence). CDR3 nucleotides: TGCAGTGCTCCTTCCGGGACAGTCACTGAAGCTTTCTTT. It specifies CSAPSGTVTEAFF.

The CDR3 DNA follows: TGTGCCAGCAGTCCCTTGGAGGGTGTAGCAACTAATGAAAAACTGTTTTTT. It codes for CASSPLEGVATNEKLFF. The chain is built from TRBV12-3 or TRBV12-4 and TRBJ1-4, with unresolved D. The CDR3 is 17 residues long. V dropped 5 bases and J dropped 0 bases, with 16 bases sitting between them.

The gene calls are TRBV7-9 and TRBJ1-2; the D gene is possibly TRBD1 (5 bases). Trimming shortened V by 7 bases and J by 6 bases, and 21 bases separated the two germline ends. CDR1 is SEHNR, CDR2 FQNEAQ, per germline (reference sequence). The CDR3 sequence is 15 residues long. The chain's CDR3 is CASTHSGREKDGYTF. The CDR3 nucleotides are TGTGCCAGCACCCATTCAGGCAGGGAAAAGGATGGCTACACCTTC. The variable domain in full, with the rest retrieved from reference TRBV7-9 and TRBJ1-2, is DTGVSQNPRHKITKRGQNVTFRCDPISEHNRLYWYRQTLGQGPEFLTYFQNEAQLEKSRLLSDRFSAERPKGSFSTLEIQRTEQGDSAMYLCASTHSGREKDGYTFGSGTRLTVV.

This chain links TRBV12-3 or TRBV12-4 with TRBJ2-2; D perhaps matches TRBD2 (5 bases). Deletions cut 3 bases from V and 2 bases from J, with 10 bases between. The CDR3 consists of 15 residues. In DNA, the CDR3 is TGTGCCAGCAGTTTTGAGGGTTTAAACACCGGGGAGCTGTTTTTT. Translating it yields CASSFEGLNTGELFF.

This clonotype was seen only a few times. The chain couples TRBV7-9 to TRBJ1-3; D may be TRBD1 (5 bases). In germline, CDR1 is SEHNR, CDR2 FQNEAQ (reference sequence). This CDR3 is 17 amino acids long. The germline V and J ends were trimmed by 0 bases and 5 bases, with 17 bases remaining between them. CDR3 loop: CASSLAPGHGYRNTIYF. CDR3 nucleotides: TGTGCCAGCAGCTTAGCGCCTGGACATGGCTACCGAAACACCATATATTTT.

This clonotype was seen a few times. The chain has TRBV20-1 and TRBJ2-7, with 7 bases that match TRBD1. After removal of 3 bases from V and 5 bases from J, the junction contained 13 bases not matched to a gene. The length of the CDR3 is 15 residues. Germline lookup yields CDR1 DFQATT and CDR2 SNEGSKA (reference sequence). The CDR3 reads CSASQQGTFRDEQYF. CDR3 in DNA: TGCAGTGCTAGTCAACAGGGGACGTTCAGGGACGAGCAGTACTTC.

This clonotype appeared a few times. The CDR3 bases are TGCGCCAGCAGCCAGCATACCAGCACAGATACGCAGTATTTT. The encoded protein is CASSQHTSTDTQYF. The rearrangement uses TRBV4-1 and TRBJ2-3, with no clear D. V lost 3 bases to trimming and J lost 0 bases, with 7 bases between them. The CDR3 sequence is 14 residues long. Germline V lookup: CDR1 MGHRA, CDR2 YSYEKL.

The rearrangement joins TRBV20-1 to TRBJ2-1; TRBD2 matches 14 bases. The CDR3 has 17 amino acids. Germline CDR1 is DFQATT and CDR2 is SNEGSKA (reference sequence). The junction had 8 bases not matched to a gene; V was cut back by 1 base and J by 6 bases. In nucleotides, the CDR3 is TGCAGTGCTAGAGCCCTGACTAGCGGGAGGGCCATCAATGAGCAGTTCTTC. Amino acids: CSARALTSGRAINEQFF.

This clonotype was counted many times. This chain uses TRBV5-1 with TRBJ2-2; 11 bases are shared with TRBD2. Germline V gene lookup returns CDR1 SGHRS and CDR2 YFSETQ. The trim removed 1 base at V and 4 bases at J, leaving 6 bases unmatched. CDR3 size: 17 residues. CDR3 loop: CASSLNPGLAATGELFF. Written as DNA, the CDR3 is TGCGCCAGCAGCTTGAATCCGGGACTAGCGGCCACCGGGGAGCTGTTTTTT.

The rearrangement joins TRBV20-1 to TRBJ1-1; 9 bases fit TRBD1. This CDR3 has 13 residues. J was trimmed by 5 bases and V by 6 bases; bases with no gene match: 7. CDR1 is DFQATT, CDR2 SNEGSKA, per germline (reference sequence). CDR3 coding DNA: TGCAGTGCCACGGGACAGGGAAAAACTGAAGCTTTCTTT. Encoded protein: CSATGQGKTEAFF.

V is TRBV5-6 and J is TRBJ2-3; D ambiguous. The CDR3 sequence is 12 residues long. V was shortened by 4 bases and J by 3 bases, with 6 bases between the two germline ends. The germline V gene has CDR1 SGHDT and CDR2 YYEEEE. CDR3 sequence reads: CASSMGTDTQYF. In nucleotides, the CDR3 is TGTGCCAGCAGCATGGGTACAGATACGCAGTATTTT.

This clonotype was seen repeatedly, ten times or more. The chain combines TRBV5-1 with TRBJ2-1, with a tentative D call TRBD2 (6 bases). The V and J ends lost 1 base and 8 bases respectively, with 10 bases between them. The CDR3 runs 13 residues. Germline V gene data show CDR1 as SGHRS and CDR2 as YFSETQ. CDR3 DNA: TGCGCCAGCAGCTTGCAGACTAGAGATGAGCAGTTCTTC. Translating gives CASSLQTRDEQFF.

Only a few counts were recorded for this clonotype. The chain carries TRBV5-1 and TRBJ2-1, with a weak D call TRBD2 (7 bases). CDR1 and CDR2 from the germline V gene are SGHRS and YFSETQ. Trimming shortened V by 4 bases and J by 8 bases, and 19 bases separated the two germline ends. The CDR3 covers 15 residues. The DNA of the CDR3 is TGCGCCAGCAGCGCCCCGGGGGGCCCGGAAGATGAGCAGTTCTTC. As protein: CASSAPGGPEDEQFF.